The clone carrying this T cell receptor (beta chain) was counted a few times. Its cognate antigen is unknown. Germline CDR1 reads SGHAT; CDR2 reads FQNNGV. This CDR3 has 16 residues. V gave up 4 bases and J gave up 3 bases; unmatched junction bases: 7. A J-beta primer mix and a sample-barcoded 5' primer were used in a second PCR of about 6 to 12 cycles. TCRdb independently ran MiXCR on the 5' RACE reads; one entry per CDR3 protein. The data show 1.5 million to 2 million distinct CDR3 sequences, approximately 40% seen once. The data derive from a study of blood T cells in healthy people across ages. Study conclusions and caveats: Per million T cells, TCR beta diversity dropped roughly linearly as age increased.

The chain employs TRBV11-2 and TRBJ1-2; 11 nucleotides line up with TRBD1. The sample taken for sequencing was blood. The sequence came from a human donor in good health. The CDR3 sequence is CASSSLLDRGHYGYTF. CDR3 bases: TGTGCCAGCAGCTCGTTACTGGACAGGGGGCACTATGGCTACACCTTC. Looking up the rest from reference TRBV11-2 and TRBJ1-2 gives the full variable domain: EAGVAQSPRYKIIEKRQSVAFWCNPISGHATLYWYQQILGQGPKLLIQFQNNGVVDDSQLPKDRFSAERLKGVDSTLKIQPAKLEDSAVYLCASSSLLDRGHYGYTFGSGTRLTVV.